This TCR beta chain appears in the sequencing data of a study of cytomegalovirus exposure and HLA in healthy donors. The PCR contained 60 Vbeta and 13 Jbeta primers. The table came from immunoSEQ multiplex PCR; TCRdb's copy has only in-frame clones and leaves some out. The sample lists about 160,000 clones, approximately 86% seen once, with nearly 2% in the top ten. The sequenced sample was PBMCs. The clonotype originates from a woman aged 18-35 years in good health and CMV-seronegative.

CDR3: CAWSVDRGYSEQYF. The CDR3 DNA reads as TGTGCCTGGAGTGTAGACAGGGGTTATTCGGAGCAGTACTTC. The V gene is TRBV30, the J gene TRBJ2-7; 8 bases are a match to TRBD1. The length of the CDR3 is 14 residues. Trimming took 0 bases from V and 7 from J; bases not matched to a gene: 8. CDR1 is GTSNPN, CDR2 SVGIG, per germline (reference sequence).